This record concerns one T cell receptor (beta chain) sequence. Its antigen remains unknown. CDR1 is LNHDA, CDR2 SQIVND, per germline (reference sequence). Trimming took 6 bases from V and 5 from J, leaving 10 bases between them. This CDR3 contains 12 residues. The data derive from a study of cytomegalovirus exposure and HLA in healthy donors. Across the whole study: HLA-typed donors were the source of some 85 million unique TCRs, which an early data release held.

The donors gave bone marrow, and they were healthy. PCR employed 60 Vbeta and 13 Jbeta primers. Only in-frame clones appear in the TCRdb table, and some are missing; sequencing was by immunoSEQ multiplex PCR. The sample gives about 210,000 clones, roughly 83% of which show up once; roughly 0.4% is in the top ten. Whole-study results and caveats: About 150 TCR beta chains were listed as cytomegalovirus-associated. Later analysis found that TCR beta chains associated with HLA were more clonally expanded than other, equally common chains.

The specimen sequenced was PBMCs. The sequence came from a male donor in good health and CMV-seropositive. The rearrangement links TRBV19 to TRBJ1-2, with D perhaps TRBD1 (5 bases). The CDR3 DNA follows: TGTGCCAGTAGGGAGGAGGGGTATGGCTACACCTTC. Its protein product is CASREEGYGYTF.